This T cell receptor (beta chain) came from a study of T cell changes during pregnancy in multiple sclerosis (dated by TCRdb to the late 2010s). About the full investigation: In women with multiple sclerosis, the researchers looked at how the T cell repertoire shifted as pregnancy progressed.

The library was produced with the immunoSEQ multiplex PCR assay. TCRdb retrieved this table from immuneACCESS and kept in-frame rearrangements only. Not all clones are present; in checked studies, unresolved V genes account for under half, and no reason is known for the remainder. Here the sample has some 41,000 clones; 90% occur a single time. About 9.1% of the sample goes to the ten largest clones. The CDR3 goes from the cysteine to the phenylalanine over 16 residues. The DNA shown is the 48-base CDR3, in frame from base 1. CDR1 and CDR2 were assigned from the germline V gene as MRHNA and SNTAGT. Trimming accounts for 2 bases at V and 3 bases at J, while the number of junction bases matched to no gene is 5. In its sample, this clone was seen a few times. The antigen this receptor binds is unknown. Base qualities are not at hand, and no much larger clone is one base apart.

In this chain, TRBV6-4 is recombined with TRBJ2-2, with TRBD1 matching 8 junction bases. The source of this sequence is a female donor with multiple sclerosis, enrolled in a pregnancy study. Sequencing was performed on CD8+ T cells from peripheral blood mononuclear cells, taken in the first trimester of pregnancy. At the DNA level, the sequence is TGTGCCAGCAGTGACAGGGAGACAGGGGACACCGGGGAGCTGTTTTTT. Its product reads: CASSDRETGDTGELFF.